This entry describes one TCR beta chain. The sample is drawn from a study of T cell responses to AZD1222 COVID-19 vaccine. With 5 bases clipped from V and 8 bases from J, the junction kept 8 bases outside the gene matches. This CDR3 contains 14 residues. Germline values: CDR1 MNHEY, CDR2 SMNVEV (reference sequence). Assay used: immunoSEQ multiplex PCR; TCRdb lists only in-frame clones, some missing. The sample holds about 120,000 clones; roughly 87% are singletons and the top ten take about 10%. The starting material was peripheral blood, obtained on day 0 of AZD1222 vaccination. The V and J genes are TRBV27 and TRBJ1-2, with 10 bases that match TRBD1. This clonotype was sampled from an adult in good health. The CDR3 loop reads CASSGPGTGEGYTF. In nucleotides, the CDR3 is TGTGCCAGCAGTGGCCCAGGGACAGGGGAAGGCTACACCTTC.